The 2 T cell receptor beta chains given below trace back to one sample, sequenced in a study of T-cell memory formation after mild COVID-19. TCRdb re-derived calls from the 5' RACE reads in MiXCR, one entry per CDR3 protein. In the table there are about 350,000 distinct CDR3 sequences, 25% to 30% of which are singletons. The source material was PBMCs or a T cell subset sorted from them (not recorded which). The receptors here all came from an adult woman who had mild COVID-19 (a few samples of this study predate the infection). Cell type and time point are not known.

This clonotype came up a few times. The CDR3 protein is CASSLAGIRNTEAFF. DNA of the CDR3: TGTGCCAGCAGCTTGGCCGGGATCAGGAACACTGAAGCTTTCTTT. This sequence joins TRBV5-4 and TRBJ1-1, with no clear D. CDR1 SGHNT and CDR2 YYREEE come from the germline V gene (reference sequence). Trimming stripped 0 bases from V and 1 base from J, with 10 bases between. The CDR3 has 15 residues.

The chain recombines TRBV7-2 with TRBJ2-2; 10 positions agree with TRBD2. Germline V lookup: CDR1 SGHTA, CDR2 FQGNSA. This CDR3 has 18 residues. J lost 7 bases, V lost 5 bases, and 16 bases had no gene match. The DNA for the CDR3 is TGTGCCAGCAGCCCCCACAGCCCTCTGAGGACTAGCGGCGGGGAGCTGTTTTTT. Translation: CASSPHSPLRTSGGELFF. Together with reference TRBV7-2 and TRBJ2-2, the CDR3 gives the full variable domain: GAGVSQSPSNKVTEKGKDVELRCDPISGHTALYWYRQSLGQGLEFLIYFQGNSAPDKSGLPSDRFSAERTGGSVSTLTIQRTQQEDSAVYLCASSPHSPLRTSGGELFFGEGSRLTVL.